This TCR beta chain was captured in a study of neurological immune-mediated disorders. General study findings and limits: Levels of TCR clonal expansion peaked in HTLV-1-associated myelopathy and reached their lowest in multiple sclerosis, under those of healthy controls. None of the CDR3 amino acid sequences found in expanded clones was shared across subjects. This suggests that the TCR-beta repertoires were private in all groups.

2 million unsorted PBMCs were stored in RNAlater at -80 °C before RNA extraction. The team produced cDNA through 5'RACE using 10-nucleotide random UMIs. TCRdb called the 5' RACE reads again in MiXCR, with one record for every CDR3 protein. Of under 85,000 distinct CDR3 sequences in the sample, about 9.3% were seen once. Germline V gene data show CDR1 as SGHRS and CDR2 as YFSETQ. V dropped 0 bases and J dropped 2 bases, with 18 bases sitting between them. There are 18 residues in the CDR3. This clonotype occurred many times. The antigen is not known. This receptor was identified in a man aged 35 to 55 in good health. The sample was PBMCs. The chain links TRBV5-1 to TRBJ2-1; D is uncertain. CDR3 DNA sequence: TGCGCCAGCAGCTTGGCCAGCTCTGCTAGGCCACCCTACAATGAGCAGTTCTTC. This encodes CASSLASSARPPYNEQFF.